The 22 T cell receptor beta chains presented below share a single source sample, sequenced in a study of beta chain features in type 1 diabetes. Expressed TCRB transcripts were sequenced because the entire RNA isolate underwent reverse transcription. Generated by immunoSEQ multiplex PCR, the TCRdb table keeps only in-frame clones and is missing some. Here the sample spans more than 300,000 clones, over 13% being singletons. The sample was naive CD4+ T cells from blood. These TCRs come from a woman in her late teens or twenties in good health.

The chain carries TRBV29-1 and TRBJ2-7; 8 positions match TRBD2. The CDR3 consists of 12 residues. Germline V CDR1 and CDR2: SQVTM, ANQGSEA. With V trimmed by 8 bases and J by 7 bases, 10 bases remained unmatched. The CDR3 DNA reads as TGCAGCTGTAGGGGCGGGAGGTGGGAGCAGTACTTC. Translation gives CSCRGGRWEQYF.

This clone was detected only a few times. The chain links TRBV21-1 to TRBJ2-5; the tabulated D call, TRBD2, remains unverified against the DNA. TRBV21-1 is an annotated pseudogene. The CDR3 consists of 15 residues. Written as DNA, the CDR3 is TGTGCCAGCAGCCCGCTTCCGGGGGAGCAAGAGACCCAGTACTTC. The encoded protein is CASSPLPGEQETQYF.

This clone occurred a few times. In DNA form, the CDR3 reads TGTGCCAGCAGCCCGGACAGGGACTATACGCAGTATTTT. Its translation: CASSPDRDYTQYF. The chain combines TRBV11-1 with TRBJ2-3, with 8 bases fitting TRBD1. The CDR3 runs 13 residues. Germline V gene sequence: CDR1 SGHAT, CDR2 FQDESV (reference sequence). With V trimmed by 5 bases and J by 7 bases, 5 bases remained unmatched.

In DNA form, the CDR3 reads TGCGCCAGCAGCTGGACTAGCGGGAGCTCCTACAATGAGCAGTTCTTC. Protein sequence: CASSWTSGSSYNEQFF. V is TRBV5-1 and J is TRBJ2-1; TRBD2 matches 13 bases. The CDR3 is 16 residues long. Germline V gene data show CDR1 as SGHRS and CDR2 as YFSETQ. Losses at the gene ends were 3 bases for V and 0 bases for J; bases not matched to a gene: 0.

J is TRBJ1-1 and V is TRBV25-1; perhaps TRBD1 as D (6 bases). V lost 5 bases, J lost 1 base, and 14 bases lay in between. Germline lookup yields CDR1 MGHDK and CDR2 SYGVNS. The CDR3 is 15 amino acids. The CDR3 bases are TGTGCCAGCAGTAATCCGGGACAATCGAACACTGAAGCTTTCTTT. It specifies CASSNPGQSNTEAFF.

This chain uses TRBV2 with TRBJ1-3; weak D call: TRBD1 (6 bases). This CDR3 has 13 residues. Germline V gene data show CDR1 as SNHLY and CDR2 as FYNNEI. The V and J ends lost 4 bases and 6 bases respectively, with 10 bases between them. CDR3 loop: CASSGPGENTIYF. CDR3 nucleotides: TGTGCCAGCAGTGGGCCAGGGGAAAACACCATATATTTT.

This clone was seen a handful of times. The rearrangement links TRBV27 to TRBJ2-7; D perhaps matches TRBD1 (6 bases). Trimming cost V 4 bases and J 3 bases, with 19 bases left between them. CDR3 length equals 16 residues. CDR1 is MNHEY, CDR2 SMNVEV, per germline (reference sequence). The CDR3 DNA is TGTGCCAGCAGTTCCGGGACATCCCGCAACGTCTACGAGCAGTACTTC. Protein product: CASSSGTSRNVYEQYF.

This clone occurred a few times. The V and J genes are TRBV19 and TRBJ2-4; 11 nucleotides match TRBD2. J was trimmed by 5 bases and V by 6 bases; bases with no gene match: 6. The germline V gene has CDR1 LNHDA and CDR2 SQIVND (reference sequence). CDR3 size: 15 residues. This chain's CDR3 is CASSPSGRLENIQYF. The CDR3 DNA is TGTGCCAGTAGCCCTAGCGGGAGGCTCGAAAACATTCAGTACTTC.

The V and J genes are TRBV30 and TRBJ2-2; the D gene is possibly TRBD1 (6 bases). CDR3 length: 15 residues. The germline V gene encodes CDR1 GTSNPN and CDR2 SVGIG (reference sequence). V was cut by 5 bases and J by 4 bases, with 17 bases left in between. The CDR3 loop is CAWQVQGISTGELFF. In DNA, the CDR3 is TGTGCCTGGCAAGTACAGGGAATTTCCACCGGGGAGCTGTTTTTT.

CDR3: CAWTQTVIYGYTF. In nucleotides, the CDR3 is TGTGCCTGGACCCAGACAGTTATCTATGGCTACACCTTC. The chain joins TRBV30 to TRBJ1-2, with a tentative D call TRBD1 (5 bases). The CDR3 has 13 amino acids. Germline V CDR1 and CDR2: GTSNPN, SVGIG (reference sequence). Trimming stripped 4 bases from V and 4 bases from J, with 13 bases between.

This clone has just a few counts. The chain links TRBV29-1 to TRBJ2-1, with TRBD2 matching over 12 bases. The V segment lost 7 bases and the J segment 6 bases; nucleotides outside the gene matches: 10. Germline V CDR1 and CDR2: SQVTM, ANQGSEA. CDR3 length: 15 amino acids. The CDR3 DNA is TGCAGCGCCTCCGGACTAGCGGGAATCGGCAATGAGCAGTTCTTC. It codes for CSASGLAGIGNEQFF.

This clone came up a few times. Mismatch with germline at one junction end may stem from a read error. The chain recombines TRBV29-1 with TRBJ1-3, with TRBD1 matching 7 bases. Germline loops: CDR1 SQVTM, CDR2 ANQGSEA. The CDR3 loop spans 17 amino acids. This chain's CDR3 is CSVEDRRGKGSGNTIYF. The CDR3 region has the DNA TGCAGCGTAGAAGACCGCAGGGGGAAAGGCTCTGGAAACACCATATATTTT.

The V call is TRBV5-1, the J call TRBJ1-1; D is possibly TRBD1 (6 bases). Germline CDR1 and CDR2: SGHRS and YFSETQ. Trimming took off 0 bases at V and 1 base at J, with 10 bases between the two ends. The CDR3 is 15 residues long. CDR3 sequence reads: CASSLGRGPNTEAFF. CDR3 coding DNA: TGCGCCAGCAGCTTGGGGCGGGGGCCGAACACTGAAGCTTTCTTT.

Remarks on this clone: Its ends do not fully match the called genes, so a read error is possible. The rearrangement links TRBV29-1 to TRBJ1-2; D gene unclear. Germline V gene data show CDR1 as SQVTM and CDR2 as ANQGSEA. The CDR3 length is 10 residues. CDR3 in amino acids: CSVGSNVVDF. CDR3 DNA: TGCAGCGTTGGATCGAACGTGGTAGATTTC.

The genes are TRBV11-2 and TRBJ2-1; TRBD2 aligns across 7 bases. Germline trimming cut 4 bases from V and 5 bases from J; bases unmatched to any gene: 11. The length of the CDR3 is 16 residues. The V gene's germline CDR1 is SGHAT and CDR2 FQNNGV. The CDR3 sequence is CASSSIAGGRNNEQFF. The CDR3 nucleotides are TGTGCCAGCAGCTCCATAGCGGGCGGGAGAAACAATGAGCAGTTCTTC.

The chain links TRBV5-6 to TRBJ1-1; TRBD1 aligns across 10 bases. The trim removed 2 bases at V and 6 bases at J, leaving 4 bases unmatched. The CDR3 extends over 14 amino acids. Per germline, CDR1 SGHDT and CDR2 YYEEEE. The CDR3 loop is CASSFRDRGSEAFF. CDR3 nucleotide sequence: TGTGCCAGCAGCTTCCGGGACAGGGGTTCTGAAGCTTTCTTT.

In this sample, this clone turned up a few times. V is TRBV5-1 and J is TRBJ1-4, with 10 bases lining up with TRBD1. There are 16 residues in the CDR3. In germline, CDR1 is SGHRS, CDR2 YFSETQ. V lost 4 bases to trimming and J lost 6 bases; unmatched junction nucleotides: 9. The CDR3 sequence: CASSSRQGARDEKLFF. The CDR3, as DNA: TGCGCCAGCAGCAGTAGACAGGGGGCGCGGGATGAAAAACTGTTTTTT.

This clone was seen only a few times. This chain joins TRBV7-9 and TRBJ2-7; D is possibly TRBD2 (5 bases). The CDR3 runs 13 residues. Germline V gene lookup returns CDR1 SEHNR and CDR2 FQNEAQ (reference sequence). V was shortened by 2 bases and J by 2 bases, with 7 bases between the two germline ends. The CDR3 nucleotides read TGTGCCAGCAGCTTACTAGCAGCCTACGAGCAGTACTTC. Translation gives CASSLLAAYEQYF.

This chain connects TRBV7-3 to TRBJ1-3; D is undetermined. V dropped 6 bases and J dropped 4 bases, with 10 bases sitting between them. Germline V gene lookup returns CDR1 SGHTA and CDR2 FQGTGA. This CDR3 spans 13 amino acids. This CDR3 is CASRPEAGNTIYF. CDR3 bases: TGTGCCAGCAGGCCAGAGGCGGGAAACACCATATATTTT. Complete variable domain (other parts from reference TRBV7-3 and TRBJ1-3): GAGVSQTPSNKVTEKGKYVELRCDPISGHTALYWYRQSLGQGPEFLIYFQGTGAADDSGLPNDRFFAVRPEGSVSTLKIQRTERGDSAVYLCASRPEAGNTIYFGEGSWLTVV.

This clone was observed a few times. The gene calls are TRBV7-9 and TRBJ2-3, with 14 bases matching TRBD2. CDR3 length equals 17 residues. The germline V gene encodes CDR1 SEHNR and CDR2 FQNEAQ (reference sequence). Trimming at V came to 4 bases and at J to 4 bases, leaving 7 bases not matched to a gene. The CDR3 sequence is CASSSWPGLAGADTQYF. CDR3 in DNA: TGTGCCAGCAGCTCGTGGCCGGGACTAGCGGGAGCAGATACGCAGTATTTT.

The table lists this clone with a few counts. The chain uses TRBV25-1 and TRBJ2-4; TRBD1 is a possible D gene (6 bases). V lost 8 bases and J lost 2, with 13 bases in between. Germline V gene lookup returns CDR1 MGHDK and CDR2 SYGVNS. The CDR3 covers 14 residues. The CDR3 here is CASRPTGTKNIQYF. For the CDR3, the DNA is TGTGCCAGCCGACCCACAGGGACCAAAAACATTCAGTACTTC. Together with reference TRBV25-1 and TRBJ2-4, the CDR3 gives the full variable domain: EADIYQTPRYLVIGTGKKITLECSQTMGHDKMYWYQQDPGMELHLIHYSYGVNSTEKGDLSSESTVSRIRTEHFPLTLESARPSHTSQYLCASRPTGTKNIQYFGAGTRLSVL.

The CDR3 DNA follows: TGCGCCAGCAGCTCTACAGGGGAGCAGCCCCAGCATTTT. Amino acids: CASSSTGEQPQHF. This chain connects TRBV5-1 to TRBJ1-5; 7 bases map to TRBD1. The CDR3 loop spans 13 amino acids. The ends lost 3 bases at V and 7 bases at J; junction bases unmatched: 4. Germline V gene sequence: CDR1 SGHRS, CDR2 YFSETQ.